What follows are 17 T cell receptor beta chains derived from one specimen sequenced in a study of blood T cell repertoires in COVID-19. Profiling relied on immunoSEQ multiplex PCR, and the TCRdb table lists in-frame clones only, not all of them. The data contain some 50,000 clones, 70% to 90% of them seen just once; the ten biggest clones take up approximately 8.4%. The material sequenced was peripheral blood. The receptors were sampled from a woman in her 70s with active COVID-19.

This clone was found a few times. The V gene is TRBV7-2, the J gene TRBJ2-3; 12 positions agree with TRBD2. The junction had 8 bases not matched to a gene; V was cut back by 5 bases and J by 2 bases. This CDR3 has 17 residues. Germline lookup yields CDR1 SGHTA and CDR2 FQGNSA. DNA of the CDR3: TGTGCCAGCAGCCACCCGACTAGCGGGAGCCACACAGATACGCAGTATTTT. This translates into CASSHPTSGSHTDTQYF.

J is TRBJ2-5 and V is TRBV5-1, with 8 bases fitting TRBD1. Germline CDR1 and CDR2: SGHRS and YFSETQ. The length of the CDR3 is 15 residues. V was pared by 4 bases and J by 5 bases, with 10 bases of the junction left unmatched. Here the CDR3 DNA reads TGCGCCAGCAGCAACAGACAGGGGTCGGGGGAGACCCAGTACTTC. This sequence encodes CASSNRQGSGETQYF.

J is TRBJ1-3 and V is TRBV6-5; possible D gene TRBD1, 5 bases. The germline CDR1 and CDR2 sequences are MNHEY and SVGAGI. This CDR3 region has 15 residues. V dropped 0 bases and J dropped 4 bases, with 10 bases sitting between them. The CDR3 reads CASSYSSGPGNTIYF. The CDR3 region has the DNA TGTGCCAGCAGTTACTCATCAGGGCCAGGAAACACCATATATTTT.

This rearrangement joins TRBV7-3 to TRBJ2-2, with 9 bases aligning to TRBD2. Trimming took 4 bases from V and 5 from J; bases not matched to a gene: 8. CDR3 length equals 16 residues. CDR1 SGHTA and CDR2 FQGTGA come from the germline V gene. The CDR3 reads CASSSLAGEGTGELFF. Here the CDR3 DNA reads TGTGCCAGCAGCTCTTTAGCGGGAGAAGGGACCGGGGAGCTGTTTTTT.

This clone was seen once. This chain joins TRBV19 and TRBJ2-1, with 9 bases lining up with TRBD2. Trimming cost V 3 bases and J 7 bases; bases outside gene matches: 7. This CDR3 has 15 amino acids. In germline, CDR1 is LNHDA, CDR2 SQIVND (reference sequence). The CDR3 region has the DNA TGTGCCAGTAGTATTGCCGCTAGCGGGATGAATGAGCAGTTCTTC. This gives the protein CASSIAASGMNEQFF. Variable domain in full (rest from reference TRBV19 and TRBJ2-1): DGGITQSPKYLFRKEGQNVTLSCEQNLNHDAMYWYRQDPGQGLRLIYYSQIVNDFQKGDIAEGYSVSREKKESFPLTVTSAQKNPTAFYLCASSIAASGMNEQFFGPGTRLTVL.

This clone was found once. The rearrangement links TRBV29-1 to TRBJ1-5, with 7 bases identical to TRBD1. CDR3 size: 13 residues. Per germline, CDR1 SQVTM and CDR2 ANQGSEA. Trimming at V came to 4 bases and at J to 3 bases, leaving 3 bases not matched to a gene. CDR3 loop: CSVAQGVNQPQHF. CDR3 DNA: TGCAGCGTTGCCCAGGGGGTCAATCAGCCCCAGCATTTT.

The chain links TRBV27 to TRBJ2-1; 14 nucleotides align to TRBD2. V shed 3 bases, J shed 1 base, and the junction held 5 bases outside the gene matches. Germline V CDR1 and CDR2: MNHEY, SMNVEV (reference sequence). The CDR3 length is 18 residues. The CDR3 sequence: CASSFRLAGGLSYNEQFF. CDR3 nucleotide sequence: TGTGCCAGCAGTTTCCGACTAGCGGGAGGGCTATCCTACAATGAGCAGTTCTTC.

The V gene is TRBV13, the J gene TRBJ1-4, with D possibly TRBD1 on 5 matching bases. CDR1 is PRHDT, CDR2 FYEKMQ, per germline (reference sequence). This CDR3 has 18 residues. V dropped 4 bases and J dropped 0 bases, with 18 bases sitting between them. CDR3 sequence (DNA): TGTGCCAGCAGCTCGGACCCGGATTTGACAGCAACTAATGAAAAACTGTTTTTT. Its protein is CASSSDPDLTATNEKLFF. The whole variable domain, filled in from reference TRBV13 and TRBJ1-4, reads AAGVIQSPRHLIKEKRETATLKCYPIPRHDTVYWYQQGPGQDPQFLISFYEKMQSDKGSIPDRFSAQQFSDYHSELNMSSLELGDSALYFCASSSDPDLTATNEKLFFGSGTQLSVL.

The chain carries TRBV9 and TRBJ2-2; 7 bases line up with TRBD1. CDR3 size: 17 residues. V shed 0 bases, J shed 4 bases, and the junction held 9 bases outside the gene matches. The germline V gene has CDR1 SGDLS and CDR2 YYNGEE. Here the CDR3 reads CASSVEDRPRATGELFF. CDR3 in DNA: TGTGCCAGCAGCGTAGAGGACAGGCCCAGAGCCACCGGGGAGCTGTTTTTT. The variable domain in full, completed from reference TRBV9 and TRBJ2-2, reads DSGVTQTPKHLITATGQRVTLRCSPRSGDLSVYWYQQSLDQGLQFLIQYYNGEERAKGNILERFSAQQFPDLHSELNLSSLELGDSALYFCASSVEDRPRATGELFFGEGSRLTVL.

The CDR3 bases are TGCGCCAGCAGACAGGGCCTCACAGATACGCAGTATTTT. Its translation is CASRQGLTDTQYF. V gene TRBV10-1 combines with J gene TRBJ2-3; D is perhaps TRBD1 (6 bases). In germline, CDR1 is WNHNN, CDR2 SYGVQD (reference sequence). The CDR3 extends over 13 amino acids. V was shortened by 6 bases and J by 2 bases, with 9 bases between the two germline ends.

The genes are TRBV5-1 and TRBJ2-1; 10 nucleotides align to TRBD2. Germline-derived CDR1 and CDR2 are SGHRS and YFSETQ. The CDR3 sequence is 16 residues long. Trimming at V came to 5 bases and at J to 4 bases, leaving 9 bases not matched to a gene. This chain's CDR3 is CASSFFTLAGYNEQFF. The CDR3 DNA reads as TGCGCCAGCAGTTTTTTTACACTAGCGGGATACAATGAGCAGTTCTTC.

This rearrangement joins TRBV7-3 to TRBJ2-2; D is possibly TRBD1 (5 bases). Germline assignment: CDR1 SGHTA and CDR2 FQGTGA. Deletions cut 2 bases from V and 0 bases from J, with 7 bases between. The CDR3 runs to 15 residues. The DNA for the CDR3 is TGTGCCAGCAGCTTAGGGGCTACGAACACCGGGGAGCTGTTTTTT. Translated: CASSLGATNTGELFF.

The chain employs TRBV9 and TRBJ2-5; 8 bases agree with TRBD2. Germline V gives CDR1 SGDLS, CDR2 YYNGEE. V shed 0 bases and J 2 bases; nucleotides not matched to a gene: 12. The CDR3 runs to 18 residues. Here the CDR3 DNA reads TGTGCCAGCAGCGTAGGTCTATGGTTGACTAGCGCTCAAGAGACCCAGTACTTC. Its translation: CASSVGLWLTSAQETQYF.

This chain connects TRBV5-1 to TRBJ2-7; TRBD1 is a possible D gene (6 bases). Between the trimmed V and J ends, which lost 1 base and 0 bases, there was a span of 14 bases. The CDR3 has 16 residues. Germline V CDR1 and CDR2: SGHRS, YFSETQ. The CDR3 reads CASSLSTVRGSYEQYF. The CDR3 DNA reads TGCGCCAGCAGCTTGTCTACAGTCAGGGGCTCCTACGAGCAGTACTTC.

V is TRBV11-2 and J is TRBJ2-7, with D possibly being TRBD1 (6 bases). The CDR3 totals 16 residues. Germline-derived CDR1 and CDR2 are SGHAT and FQNNGV. V lost 4 bases and J lost 3, with 19 bases in between. CDR3: CASSSSTGLLNYEQYF. CDR3 bases: TGTGCCAGCAGCTCATCTACAGGGCTTCTGAACTACGAGCAGTACTTC.

This clone was seen a handful of times. The chain carries TRBV19 and TRBJ1-1, with 8 bases matching TRBD1. Trimming took 7 bases from V and 8 from J; bases not matched to a gene: 9. The CDR3 sequence is 13 residues long. Germline V gene sequence: CDR1 LNHDA, CDR2 SQIVND (reference sequence). The CDR3 here is CASTPRGRGEAFF. For the CDR3, the DNA is TGTGCCAGTACCCCCAGGGGGCGTGGGGAAGCTTTCTTT.

The rearrangement uses TRBV4-2 and TRBJ2-2, with a weak D call TRBD2 (6 bases). Trimming removed 0 bases from V and 3 bases from J, with 14 bases in between. In germline, CDR1 is LGHNA, CDR2 YNFKEQ. The length of the CDR3 is 17 residues. As DNA, the CDR3 is TGTGCCAGCAGCCAAGAATCGGCACAGCGGGACACCGGGGAGCTGTTTTTT. Its translation: CASSQESAQRDTGELFF.